What follows are 7 T cell receptor beta chains derived from one specimen sequenced in a study of metastatic and nonmetastatic thyroid tumors. MiXCR reprocessed the PCR reads for TCRdb. The sample lists roughly 59,000 clones; roughly 15% were seen once. Treatment of any kind had been given to no patient before thyroid surgery. The sequenced sample was blood. The receptor source for this set is a male donor with papillary thyroid cancer or a benign thyroid nodule (not recorded which). Some clones in this sample may be carry-over from other donors' samples.

This clone appeared many times. The chain has TRBV10-3 and TRBJ2-3, with D unresolved. CDR3 length: 12 residues. Trimming removed 2 bases at V and 3 bases at J, with 3 bases between. Germline V gene sequence: CDR1 ENHRY, CDR2 SYGVKD. The DNA for the CDR3 is TGTGCCATCAGTGAGCGAACAGATACGCAGTATTTT. Translating gives CAISERTDTQYF.

This clone was recorded many times. The chain combines TRBV27 with TRBJ2-3; D not certain. The CDR3 runs 14 residues. Per the germline V gene, CDR1 is MNHEY and CDR2 is SMNVEV (reference sequence). Trimming shortened V by 5 bases and J by 0 bases, and 9 bases separated the two germline ends. The CDR3 DNA is TGTGCCAGCAGTCTACGCCCTAGCACAGATACGCAGTATTTT. It yields the protein CASSLRPSTDTQYF.

This clone was detected many times. The rearrangement uses TRBV7-9 and TRBJ1-1, with D unclear. V was trimmed by 0 bases and J by 2 bases, leaving 4 bases between them. The CDR3 sequence is 13 residues long. Germline assignment: CDR1 SEHNR and CDR2 FQNEAQ (reference sequence). The CDR3 bases are TGTGCCAGCAGCTTAGCTCTAAACACTGAAGCTTTCTTT. Its protein product is CASSLALNTEAFF.

This clone was picked up many times. The chain has TRBV2 and TRBJ1-2; tentatively, D is TRBD1 (6 bases). This CDR3 is built from 13 residues. V was pared by 6 bases and J by 8 bases, with 16 bases between. CDR1 and CDR2 (germline): SNHLY, FYNNEI. Written as DNA, the CDR3 is TGTGCCAGCAGCAACAGGGTAAGGGACGGCTACACCTTC. It translates to CASSNRVRDGYTF.

This clone was counted between two and nine times. It may be a read error: a sequence one base away is much more abundant. The rearrangement links TRBV9 to TRBJ2-3, with 8 nucleotides matching TRBD2. The CDR3 runs to 16 residues. V was pared by 0 bases and J by 4 bases, with 7 bases of the junction left unmatched. The germline CDR1 and CDR2 sequences are SGDLS and YYNGEE. The CDR3 sequence: CASSVASGRVADTQYF. The CDR3 bases are TGTGCCAGCAGCGTAGCTTCCGGGAGGGTTGCAGATACGCAGTATTTT.

The chain is built from TRBV5-4 and TRBJ2-1; D is undetermined. The germline V and J ends were trimmed by 7 bases and 9 bases, with 14 bases remaining between them. This CDR3 comprises 12 residues. Germline CDR1 is SGHNT and CDR2 is YYREEE (reference sequence). The CDR3 protein is CASRRTGGEQFF. CDR3 coding DNA: TGTGCCAGCCGACGAACTGGTGGTGAGCAGTTCTTC.

In its sample, this clone was seen many times. The chain couples TRBV7-6 to TRBJ2-7, with TRBD1 matching over 8 bases. CDR3 length: 14 residues. Germline lookup yields CDR1 SGHVS and CDR2 FNYEAQ. The J segment lost 6 bases and the V segment lost 5 bases, leaving 9 bases of the junction unmatched. The CDR3 nucleotides read TGTGCCAGCAGCGTGACAGGGGAGAACTTCGAGCAGTACTTC. This codes for CASSVTGENFEQYF.